A selection of T cell receptor beta chains follows, all from one sample in a study of cytomegalovirus exposure and HLA in healthy donors. TCRdb's copy holds only in-frame clones and misses some; the assay was immunoSEQ multiplex PCR. The repertoire holds 20,000 to 30,000 clones, nearly 80% seen once, with about 4.2% in the top ten. The sequenced sample consisted of PBMCs. Receptors originate from a male donor in good health and CMV-seronegative. Both conserved end residues are part of each CDR3.

TRBJ2-1,TRBV25-1,CATTAGLSYNEQFF
-,TRBV7-7,CASSLAPQGLGSYEQYF
TRBJ2-7,TRBV4-2,CASSQDPSGGEGDEQYF
TRBJ1-4,TRBV7-9,CASSLGGGSEKLFF
TRBJ2-1,TRBV19,CASSISGGAYNEQFF
TRBJ1-4,TRBV5-6,CASSWRVSNEKLFF
TRBJ2-5,TRBV2,CASRVMTSGYQETQYF
TRBJ2-7,TRBV14,CASSRLSVASYEQCF
TRBJ2-3,TRBV28,CASSRGADTQYF
TRBJ2-1,TRBV7-2,CASSLITGHNEQFF
TRBJ1-2,TRBV19,CASISERQGLYGYTF
TRBJ1-3,TRBV6-5,CASSHEGSSGNTIYF
TRBJ2-7,TRBV29-1,CSVGATHSPGYEQYF
TRBJ1-2,TRBV28,CASSPPSRGRGGYTF
TRBJ1-4,TRBV25-1,CASSAGQSATNEKLFF
TRBJ2-5,TRBV30,CAWSVIVSGGTQYF
TRBJ2-7,TRBV27,CASSERTRASYEQYF
TRBJ2-3,TRBV19,CASSDLATDTQYF
TRBJ2-2,TRBV10-3,CAISRGGGELFF
TRBJ2-1,TRBV9,CASSRTSGLYNEQFF
TRBJ1-2,TRBV6-6,CASSHESRDGYTF
TRBJ2-1,TRBV19,CASSTYSGQAPNEQFF
TRBJ2-7,TRBV5-8,CASSLVVGLEQYF
TRBJ2-3,TRBV30,CAWRSWTSGAGDTQYF
TRBJ1-2,TRBV7-2,CASSPSQFYSNYGYTF
TRBJ2-2,TRBV7-9,CASSSRDRNTGELFF
TRBJ2-1,TRBV6-1,CASRGLYTYNEQFF
TRBJ1-1,TRBV28,CASSDGQGVSEAFF
TRBJ2-7,TRBV7-2,CASSLESWPGLIGEQYF
TRBJ2-3,TRBV6-1,CASSEVGARADTQYF
TRBJ2-1,TRBV29-1,CSVSEGDPGEQFF
TRBJ2-7,TRBV5-6,CASSAGQLASYEQYF
TRBJ1-2,TRBV2,CASSLGQSTHGYTF
TRBJ2-2,TRBV7-3,CASSLTGVGLGELFF
TRBJ1-2,TRBV27,CASSPGQGSYGYTF
TRBJ1-2,TRBV4-3,CASSQDLGGWTGLKLNYGYTF
TRBJ2-2,TRBV4-2,CASSQDVTGGGLTGELFF